The subject of this entry is one TCR beta chain. This record comes from a study of blood T cell repertoires in COVID-19. Study summary: Nucleic acid was either cDNA or gDNA, and it came from T cells, B-cell-depleted T cells, or PBMCs.

Data came from immunoSEQ multiplex PCR; TCRdb stores just in-frame clones and leaves some out. The data contain about 300,000 clones, just under 90% of them seen just once; the ten biggest clones take up roughly 6.1%. Looked up from germline, CDR1 is SQVTM and CDR2 is ANQGSEA. This CDR3 has 17 residues. The V gene end was trimmed by 0 bases and the J gene end by 2 bases; junction bases not matched to a gene: 5. Enrolled during active infection, Seattle patients were then followed longitudinally. V usage is TRBV29-1 and J usage is TRBJ2-2, with 11 bases matching TRBD2. Input material: peripheral blood. The clonotype was recovered from a woman aged 45-65 years with COVID-19, enrolled during active disease. CDR3 sequence (DNA): TGCAGCGTTGAAGATCCCGGGACTAGCGGAAACACCGGGGAGCTGTTTTTT. Protein: CSVEDPGTSGNTGELFF.